Each of the 7 T cell receptor beta chains below was sequenced from the same sample in a study of vaccination and CD4 T cells after COVID-19. Cultured CD4+ T-cell DNA underwent Oncomine TCR Beta short-read sequencing. Each CDR3 protein gets one entry after TCRdb re-called the PCR reads with MiXCR. The data contain some 11,000 distinct CDR3 sequences, roughly 56% of them singletons. Antigens for these TCRs are unknown. The treatment here: approximately 9-day PBMC culture with coronavirus spike peptide pools or control peptides (ViraFEST assay). Sequencing was done on a sample of CD4+ T cells from blood, cultured in vitro. The source of these receptors is a human donor who had recovered from COVID-19.

In regard to this clonotype: A much larger clone differs from this one at a single base, so this may be a read error. The V and J genes are TRBV12-3 or TRBV12-4 and TRBJ1-5; the D is unclear. The CDR3 is made up of 15 amino acids. The V end was cut by 3 bases, the J end by 6 bases, with 15 bases between. In nucleotides, the CDR3 is TGTGCCAGCAGTTTCGGTTTAGGGATAGGTCAGCCCCAGCATTTT. Protein product: CASSFGLGIGQPQHF.

This clonotype has more than one count but fewer than ten. The gene calls are TRBV9 and TRBJ1-1; D perhaps matches TRBD1 (6 bases). The ends were cut back, 4 bases at V and 8 bases at J, with 9 bases in the middle. The germline gives CDR1 SGDLS, CDR2 YYNGEE. The CDR3 spans 11 residues. CDR3 sequence: CASSSQGEAFF. DNA for the CDR3: TGTGCCAGCAGCTCACAGGGAGAAGCTTTCTTT.

This clonotype was seen only once. V and J are TRBV19 and TRBJ1-1; TRBD1 agrees at 10 bases. The CDR3 sequence is 16 residues long. After removal of 2 bases from V and 4 bases from J, the junction contained 7 bases not matched to a gene. Germline CDR1 is LNHDA and CDR2 is SQIVND (reference sequence). CDR3 in DNA: TGTGCCAGTAGTATATTGGGACAGGGGAGGAGCACTGAAGCTTTCTTT. Encoded protein: CASSILGQGRSTEAFF.

This sequence joins TRBV19 and TRBJ2-6; unclear D gene. Germline V gives CDR1 LNHDA, CDR2 SQIVND (reference sequence). The V end lost 4 bases, the J end lost 4 bases, and 11 bases lay between the germline ends. This CDR3 has 15 residues. The CDR3 DNA reads as TGTGCCAGTAGTACCGACCGCGGAGGGGCCAACGTCCTGACTTTC. Translation: CASSTDRGGANVLTF.

V is TRBV11-2 and J is TRBJ2-3, with 8 positions matching TRBD2. Germline-derived CDR1 and CDR2 are SGHAT and FQNNGV. With V trimmed by 2 bases and J by 4 bases, 14 bases remained unmatched. The CDR3 loop spans 18 amino acids. CDR3 in amino acids: CASSLMLASGLWADTQYF. The CDR3 nucleotides are TGTGCCAGCAGCTTAATGCTGGCTAGCGGGCTATGGGCAGATACGCAGTATTTT.

The J gene is TRBJ1-5, the V gene TRBV29-1; weak D call: TRBD1 (6 bases). This CDR3 spans 13 amino acids. Germline V CDR1 and CDR2: SQVTM, ANQGSEA. Trimming removed 5 bases from V and 5 bases from J, with 13 bases in between. The CDR3 bases are TGCAGCGTTAGTACCGGGGGCGATCAGCCCCAGCATTTT. This translates into CSVSTGGDQPQHF.

The chain employs TRBV5-1 and TRBJ1-6; 7 nucleotides agree with TRBD1. This CDR3 has 15 residues. Germline V gene sequence: CDR1 SGHRS, CDR2 YFSETQ. After removal of 4 bases from V and 5 bases from J, the junction contained 6 bases not matched to a gene. The DNA of the CDR3 is TGCGCCAGCAGCAAGACAGGGTTCGATAATTCACCCCTCCACTTT. Protein: CASSKTGFDNSPLHF.